A selection of T cell receptor beta chains follows, all from one sample in a study of CD4 T cells in relation to SARS-CoV-2 and coronaviruses. Their cognate antigens are unknown. Assay: immunoSEQ multiplex PCR; the TCRdb copy retains only in-frame clones and omits some. The profile shows some 14,000 clones, 78% of them singletons. Sequencing was performed on CD4+ T cells from PBMCs, cultured in vitro. The source is a human donor in good health. Both conserved end residues are part of each CDR3. Each record gives: D gene, clone size, V gene, J gene, CDR3 protein, CDR3 DNA. A D gene is named only where the DNA matches it firmly. Clone size is shown for a subset of rows, as once, few, many or a class of expanded clone.

>.|.|TRBV2|TRBJ1-1
CASSDIRGSEAFF
TGTGCCAGCAGTGATATCAGGGGATCTGAAGCTTTCTTT
>.|.|TRBV18|TRBJ2-1
CASSPREQIKTYNEQFF
TGTGCCAGCTCACCCCGGGAACAAATAAAAACCTACAATGAGCAGTTCTTC
>.|.|TRBV2|TRBJ1-5
CASSLIRSNQPQHF
TGTGCCAGCAGTCTAATACGTAGCAATCAGCCCCAGCATTTT
>.|few|TRBV19|TRBJ1-1
CASSIEGRNTEAFF
TGTGCCAGTAGTATAGAGGGACGAAACACTGAAGCTTTCTTT
>TRBD2|.|TRBV5-8|TRBJ2-1
CASSQGLADYNEQFF
TGTGCCAGCAGCCAGGGACTAGCGGACTACAATGAGCAGTTCTTC
>.|.|TRBV18|TRBJ1-1
CASSPVTGGAANTEAFF
TGTGCCAGCTCACCGGTTACTGGGGGCGCGGCGAACACTGAAGCTTTCTTT
>.|once|TRBV7-9|TRBJ2-1
CASSFPAGVGGDEQFF
TGTGCCAGCAGCTTCCCGGCGGGAGTAGGGGGTGATGAGCAGTTCTTC
>.|once|TRBV7-2|TRBJ2-3
CASSTTGGTDTQYF
TGTGCCAGCAGCACCACGGGGGGCACAGATACGCAGTATTTT
>.|.|TRBV7-8|TRBJ2-1
CASSLASSNEQFF
TGTGCCAGCAGCTTAGCCTCGAGCAATGAGCAGTTCTTC
>TRBD1|few|TRBV19|TRBJ2-7
CASSIARDRWAYEQYF
TGTGCCAGTAGTATAGCCCGGGACAGGTGGGCCTACGAGCAGTACTTC
>.|few|TRBV9|TRBJ2-7
CASSGGAYEQYF
TGTGCCAGCAGCGGCGGTGCCTACGAGCAGTACTTC
>TRBD1|.|TRBV10-3|TRBJ2-7
CASEGQSSYEQYF
TGTGCCTCCGAGGGACAGAGCTCCTACGAGCAGTACTTC
>.|.|TRBV30|TRBJ1-6
CAWSSLRRSPLHF
TGTGCCTGGAGTAGCTTACGTAGATCACCCCTCCACTTT
>.|.|TRBV11-3|TRBJ2-1
CASSFKNEQFF
TGTGCCAGCAGCTTTAAAAATGAGCAGTTCTTC
>.|.|TRBV9|TRBJ2-2
CASSPTTAGELFF
TGTGCCAGCAGCCCAACCACGGCCGGGGAGCTGTTTTTT
>.|large|TRBV19|TRBJ1-1
CASRWTFSTNTEAFF
TGTGCCAGTCGTTGGACCTTTAGTACGAACACTGAAGCTTTCTTT
>.|.|TRBV19|TRBJ2-1
CASSPTTRSYNEQFF
TGTGCCAGTAGTCCTACGACCCGCTCCTACAATGAGCAATTCTTC
>.|.|TRBV27|TRBJ2-7
CASSNRAEGYYEQYF
TGTGCCAGCAGCAATCGGGCCGAGGGTTACTACGAGCAGTACTTC
>.|.|TRBV18|TRBJ1-3
CASSPGHRASGNTIYF
TGTGCCAGCTCACCGGGACACCGTGCATCTGGAAACACCATATATTTT
>.|.|TRBV20-1|TRBJ1-5
CSVNSQPQHF
TGCAGTGTGAACAGTCAGCCCCAGCATTTT
>.|once|TRBV18|TRBJ2-1
CASSPGRGDSNEQFF
TGTGCCAGCTCACCAGGGCGCGGGGACAGCAATGAGCAGTTCTTC
>TRBD2|few|TRBV6-1|TRBJ2-7
CASSEASGSSYEQYF
TGTGCCAGCAGTGAAGCTAGCGGGAGCTCCTACGAGCAGTACTTC
>.|.|TRBV6-1|TRBJ2-5
CASSEGVSWRTEETQYF
TGTGCCAGCAGTGAAGGGGTCTCTTGGCGGACCGAAGAGACCCAGTACTTC
>TRBD1|.|TRBV19|TRBJ2-7
CASMETGSSYEQYF
TGTGCCAGTATGGAGACAGGGTCCTCCTACGAGCAGTACTTC
>.|few|TRBV5-4|TRBJ2-7
CASTPGGRGSYEQYF
TGTGCCAGCACCCCCGGGGGACGGGGATCCTACGAGCAGTACTTC
>.|.|TRBV2|TRBJ1-3
CASRRAFLSGNTIYF
TGTGCCAGCAGGCGGGCTTTCCTTTCTGGAAACACCATATATTTT
>TRBD1|.|TRBV18|TRBJ1-1
CASSGQGNTEAFF
TGTGCCAGCTCCGGACAGGGGAACACTGAAGCTTTCTTT
>TRBD2|few|TRBV14|TRBJ2-1
CASSKPGTSGSTGFEQFF
TGTGCCAGCAGCAAACCCGGGACTAGCGGGAGCACTGGGTTTGAGCAGTTCTTC
>TRBD1|.|TRBV7-9|TRBJ1-2
CASSKSGTGYNYGYTF
TGTGCCAGCAGCAAGTCCGGGACAGGATATAACTATGGCTACACCTTC
>.|.|TRBV6-6|TRBJ2-1
CASSFTGNEQFF
TGTGCCAGCAGTTTTACAGGGAATGAGCAGTTCTTC
>TRBD1|.|TRBV13|TRBJ2-6
CASSFTGGVGANVLTF
TGTGCCAGCAGCTTTACAGGGGGCGTTGGGGCCAACGTCCTGACTTTC
>.|.|TRBV5-1|TRBJ2-1
CASSLDLGTMGEQFF
TGCGCCAGCAGCTTGGATCTAGGAACAATGGGGGAGCAGTTCTTC
>.|.|TRBV19|TRBJ2-7
CASSMGQANSYEQYF
TGTGCCAGTAGTATGGGGCAGGCAAACTCCTACGAGCAGTACTTC
>.|once|TRBV20-1|TRBJ2-7
CSASRATYEQYF
TGCAGTGCTAGTCGGGCCACCTACGAGCAGTACTTC
>TRBD1|.|TRBV6-1|TRBJ1-4
CASSEGQGKGNEKLFF
TGTGCCAGCAGTGAAGGACAGGGGAAAGGGAATGAAAAACTGTTTTTT
>.|.|TRBV7-9|TRBJ2-7
CASSFGQTYEQYF
TGTGCCAGCAGCTTCGGACAGACTTACGAGCAGTACTTC
>TRBD2|.|TRBV24-1|TRBJ2-1
CATSGTSVGEQFF
TGTGCCACCAGTGGGACTAGCGTGGGTGAGCAGTTCTTC
>TRBD2|.|TRBV10-1|TRBJ2-7
CASSVDPGLPYEQYF
TGCGCCAGCAGTGTGGATCCGGGACTACCCTACGAGCAGTACTTC
>.|few|TRBV19|TRBJ2-6
CASSHPGSSGANVLTF
TGTGCCAGTAGTCATCCAGGTTCCTCTGGGGCCAACGTCCTGACTTTC
>TRBD2|.|TRBV11-3|TRBJ2-3
CASSLDRSSGSWTDTQYF
TGTGCCAGCAGCTTAGATCGCTCTAGCGGGAGTTGGACAGATACGCAGTATTTT
>.|once|TRBV4-2|TRBJ2-7
CASSQDYSYEQYF
TGTGCCAGCAGCCAAGATTATTCCTACGAGCAGTACTTC
>TRBD1|few|TRBV2|TRBJ2-7
CASRGDSSYEQYF
TGTGCCAGCAGGGGGGACAGCTCCTACGAGCAGTACTTC
>.|few|TRBV4-1|TRBJ1-1
CASRDTQGSYTEAFF
TGCGCTAGCAGGGATACACAGGGATCCTACACTGAAGCTTTCTTT
>.|.|TRBV3-1/TRBV3-2|TRBJ2-5
CASSQDPRLEETQYF
TGTGCCAGCAGCCAAGATCCTAGGCTAGAAGAGACCCAGTACTTC
>.|.|TRBV3-1/TRBV3-2|TRBJ2-3
CASSQKDYARYTQYF
TGTGCCAGCAGCCAAAAGGACTACGCCCGATATACGCAGTATTTT
>TRBD1|.|TRBV12-3/TRBV12-4|TRBJ1-2
CASSTGQLYTF
TGTGCCAGCAGCACGGGACAGCTCTACACCTTC
>.|.|TRBV18|TRBJ2-7
CASSPDALEEQYF
TGTGCCAGCTCACCGGATGCCCTTGAGGAGCAGTACTTC
>TRBD2|.|TRBV5-4|TRBJ2-7
CASRRGLAGEFLDEQYF
TGTGCCAGCAGGCGCGGACTAGCGGGAGAGTTTTTGGACGAGCAGTACTTC
>.|.|TRBV4-1|TRBJ2-3
CASSQDRFPDTQYF
TGCGCCAGCAGCCAAGACCGGTTCCCAGATACGCAGTATTTT
>TRBD1|.|TRBV7-9|TRBJ2-7
CASSPRWTGASYEQYF
TGTGCCAGCAGCCCTAGGTGGACAGGTGCGTCCTACGAGCAGTACTTC
>.|.|TRBV7-2|TRBJ1-1
CASSRSPNTEAFF
TGTGCCAGCAGTAGGTCCCCTAACACTGAAGCTTTCTTT
>TRBD1|.|TRBV6-5|TRBJ1-5
CASSPSQGRQPQHF
TGTGCCAGCAGTCCGTCACAGGGGAGGCAGCCCCAGCATTTT
>.|.|TRBV27|TRBJ1-2
CASSSPRRFYGYTF
TGTGCCAGCAGTTCCCCCCGCAGATTCTATGGCTACACCTTC
>.|once|TRBV7-3|TRBJ2-1
CASSGYLGLAGEQFF
TGTGCCAGCAGCGGGTATTTAGGGCTAGCAGGGGAGCAGTTCTTC
>TRBD1|few|TRBV5-1|TRBJ1-1
CASSPGTGVIWAEAFF
TGCGCCAGCAGCCCAGGGACAGGGGTTATTTGGGCTGAAGCTTTCTTT
>TRBD2|.|TRBV14|TRBJ2-7
CASSPRLGRVEQYF
TGTGCCAGCAGCCCGAGATTGGGGAGGGTCGAGCAGTACTTC
>TRBD1|.|TRBV28|TRBJ2-5
CASTGDRAGETQYF
TGTGCCAGCACCGGGGACAGGGCGGGCGAGACCCAGTACTTC